The 31 T cell receptor beta chains presented below share a single source sample, sequenced in a study of T-cell reconstitution after alpha-beta-depleted transplantation in children. Construction of the TCRbeta library involved unique molecular identifiers. TCRdb reprocessed the PCR reads via MiXCR and lists one record per CDR3 protein. The repertoire holds some 200,000 distinct CDR3 sequences, around 7.7% seen once, with less than 40% in the top ten. The sequenced sample was PBMCs, mostly from graft donor cells, obtained 360 days after TCRalphabeta/CD19-depleted stem cell transplant. These TCRs come from a male patient under 10 years old who had a stem cell transplant for acute myeloid leukemia, so the T cells may come from the graft donor.

This clonotype was recorded at least ten times. V gene TRBV5-1 combines with J gene TRBJ1-1; possible D gene TRBD1, 6 bases. Per the germline V gene, CDR1 is SGHRS and CDR2 is YFSETQ. This CDR3 comprises 14 residues. V was shortened by 4 bases and J by 0 bases, with 10 bases between the two germline ends. The CDR3 region has the DNA TGCGCCAGCAGCCCCGGACAGATGAACACTGAAGCTTTCTTT. Its translation is CASSPGQMNTEAFF. Drawing the rest from reference TRBV5-1 and TRBJ1-1, the complete variable domain is KAGVTQTPRYLIKTRGQQVTLSCSPISGHRSVSWYQQTPGQGLQFLFEYFSETQRNKGNFPGRFSGRQFSNSRSEMNVSTLELGDSALYLCASSPGQMNTEAFFGQGTRLTVV.

This chain connects TRBV6-2 or TRBV6-3 to TRBJ2-7; 10 nucleotides line up with TRBD2. The CDR3 is 14 amino acids. V lost 4 bases and J lost 4; bases outside the gene matches: 4. Germline values: CDR1 MNHEY, CDR2 SVGEGT. CDR3 sequence (DNA): TGTGCCAGCAGTTTACTAGCGGGACGTTACGAGCAGTACTTC. Translating it yields CASSLLAGRYEQYF.

V is TRBV5-1 and J is TRBJ2-1; D ambiguous. The CDR3 has 15 residues. Germline CDR1 and CDR2: SGHRS and YFSETQ. Deletions cut 2 bases from V and 2 bases from J, with 11 bases between. CDR3 sequence reads: CASSFASLAYNEQFF. In DNA, the CDR3 is TGCGCCAGCAGCTTCGCTAGTCTGGCCTACAATGAGCAGTTCTTC.

This clonotype was seen many times. The chain carries TRBV4-1 and TRBJ2-1; possibly TRBD1 for D (5 bases). The germline V gene has CDR1 MGHRA and CDR2 YSYEKL. This CDR3 has 16 amino acids. V dropped 1 base and J dropped 1 base, with 11 bases sitting between them. The CDR3 DNA sequence: TGCGCCAGCAGCCAAGTAGCCTCAGGGTCCTACAATGAGCAGTTCTTC. Translated, it gives CASSQVASGSYNEQFF.

Only a few counts were recorded for this clonotype. The gene calls are TRBV7-8 and TRBJ2-1; 8 bases are shared with TRBD2. V trimming: 2 bases; J trimming: 6 bases; junction bases outside the gene matches: 9. Looked up from germline, CDR1 is SGHVS and CDR2 is FQNEAQ. CDR3 length: 16 amino acids. CDR3: CASSLNHRAGGNEQFF. DNA for the CDR3: TGTGCCAGCAGCTTAAACCATCGGGCGGGGGGCAATGAGCAGTTCTTC.

The chain employs TRBV7-2 and TRBJ2-3; possibly TRBD2 for D (6 bases). V lost 7 bases and J lost 1, with 18 bases in between. Per the germline V gene, CDR1 is SGHTA and CDR2 is FQGNSA. The CDR3 extends over 16 amino acids. The DNA of the CDR3 is TGTGCCAGCACCATCCTGTCGGGGGTCCGCACAGATACGCAGTATTTT. Protein sequence: CASTILSGVRTDTQYF.

This chain joins TRBV6-1 and TRBJ1-6; TRBD1 is a possible D gene (6 bases). Germline CDR1 reads MNHNS; CDR2 reads SASEGT. V lost 6 bases and J lost 4, with 16 bases in between. The CDR3 consists of 16 residues. The CDR3 sequence: CASRIQGLGYNSPLHF. CDR3 DNA: TGTGCCAGCAGGATACAGGGATTAGGGTATAATTCACCCCTCCACTTT.

This clonotype was seen many times. The chain has TRBV12-3 or TRBV12-4 and TRBJ2-7; TRBD1 aligns across 7 bases. The V segment lost 1 base and the J segment 1 base; nucleotides outside the gene matches: 1. This CDR3 is built from 14 residues. CDR3 bases: TGTGCCAGCAGTTTAGGCAGGGGGTCCTACGAGCAGTACTTC. Its translation: CASSLGRGSYEQYF.

This clonotype was found a few times. V and J are TRBV5-1 and TRBJ2-7; TRBD1 is a possible D gene (6 bases). Trimming left V 2 bases short and J 3 bases short, with 12 bases between. Germline values: CDR1 SGHRS, CDR2 YFSETQ. The CDR3 extends over 14 amino acids. CDR3 sequence reads: CASSFRQDYYEQYF. In DNA, the CDR3 is TGCGCCAGCAGCTTCAGACAGGATTACTACGAGCAGTACTTC.

This clonotype was observed at least ten times. The chain recombines TRBV5-1 with TRBJ2-2; no reliable D call. The CDR3 is made up of 13 amino acids. Trimming pared 5 bases from V and 3 bases from J, leaving 8 bases between. Per germline, CDR1 SGHRS and CDR2 YFSETQ. CDR3 nucleotide sequence: TGCGCCAGCAGGTCTCAGGACACCGGGGAGCTGTTTTTT. This sequence encodes CASRSQDTGELFF. Full variable domain (outside the CDR3, taken from reference TRBV5-1 and TRBJ2-2): KAGVTQTPRYLIKTRGQQVTLSCSPISGHRSVSWYQQTPGQGLQFLFEYFSETQRNKGNFPGRFSGRQFSNSRSEMNVSTLELGDSALYLCASRSQDTGELFFGEGSRLTVL.

The chain has TRBV12-3 or TRBV12-4 and TRBJ2-1, with 10 bases aligning to TRBD2. V was clipped by 6 bases and J by 7 bases; unmatched bases: 12. The CDR3 has 16 amino acids. The CDR3 is CASSRPLAGVTNEQFF. Written as DNA, the CDR3 is TGTGCCAGCAGCCGACCTCTAGCGGGAGTTACAAATGAGCAGTTCTTC.

This chain uses TRBV11-3 with TRBJ2-4; unclear D gene. Germline V gene data show CDR1 as SGHNT and CDR2 as YENEEA. V lost 4 bases to trimming and J lost 9 bases, with 10 bases between them. CDR3 length: 12 residues. The CDR3 loop reads CASSSLTRIQYF. CDR3 DNA sequence: TGTGCCAGCAGCTCCCTAACCCGCATTCAGTACTTC.

This clonotype appeared many times. The genes are TRBV5-5 and TRBJ2-1; weak D call: TRBD2 (6 bases). Germline V gene data show CDR1 as SGHKS and CDR2 as YYEKEE (reference sequence). The CDR3 extends over 17 amino acids. V gave up 0 bases and J gave up 1 base, with 14 bases separating them. For the CDR3, the DNA is TGTGCCAGCAGCTTGGTGGGTAGCGGCACTTCCTACAATGAGCAGTTCTTC. It codes for CASSLVGSGTSYNEQFF.

In its sample, this clonotype was seen a few times. The chain has TRBV23-1 and TRBJ2-3; TRBD2 aligns across 10 bases. TRBV23-1 is annotated as an ORF whose role is uncertain. After removal of 0 bases from V and 5 bases from J, the junction contained 5 bases not matched to a gene. The CDR3 runs to 16 residues. CDR3 residues: CASSQSTPSGGDTQYF. The CDR3 DNA reads as TGCGCCAGCAGTCAATCGACGCCTAGCGGGGGAGATACGCAGTATTTT.

V usage is TRBV28 and J usage is TRBJ1-1, with 9 bases that match TRBD1. This CDR3 has 14 amino acids. Germline V gene sequence: CDR1 MDHEN, CDR2 SYDVKM. The junction had 7 bases not matched to a gene; V was cut back by 4 bases and J by 7 bases. CDR3 coding DNA: TGTGCCAGCAGTTCCCCGGGACAGGGCGGTGAAGCTTTCTTT. It is translated as CASSSPGQGGEAFF.

This clonotype has only one observation. The chain joins TRBV5-8 to TRBJ2-1, with D perhaps matching TRBD2 (6 bases). Germline-derived CDR1 and CDR2 are SGHTS and YDEGEE. There are 15 residues in the CDR3. Between the trimmed V and J ends, which lost 0 bases and 5 bases, there was a span of 12 bases. The CDR3 region is CASSLGAGTHNEQFF. CDR3 sequence (DNA): TGTGCCAGCAGCTTGGGGGCTGGGACTCACAATGAGCAGTTCTTC.

The table lists this clonotype with a few counts. This sequence joins TRBV20-1 and TRBJ2-5; unclear D gene. Deletions cut 3 bases from V and 2 bases from J, with 13 bases between. The CDR3 spans 14 residues. Per germline, CDR1 DFQATT and CDR2 SNEGSKA (reference sequence). The CDR3 nucleotides read TGCAGTGCTAGCCTTCTGCGAGCACAAGAGACCCAGTACTTC. Its protein product is CSASLLRAQETQYF.

The chain employs TRBV27 and TRBJ2-7; tentative D call: TRBD2 (5 bases). The CDR3 loop spans 17 amino acids. CDR1 and CDR2 (germline): MNHEY, SMNVEV (reference sequence). With 0 bases removed from V and 1 base from J, the gap between germline ends came to 16 bases. CDR3 in DNA: TGTGCCAGCAGTTTATCATACCCGGGTAGAGGGTCCTACGAGCAGTACTTC. Its translation is CASSLSYPGRGSYEQYF.

This chain uses TRBV6-2 or TRBV6-3 with TRBJ2-4; TRBD1 agrees at 9 bases. The CDR3 has 17 amino acids. V lost 5 bases, J lost 0 bases, and 8 bases stayed unmatched. In germline, CDR1 is MNHEY, CDR2 SVGEGT. The CDR3 bases are TGTGCCAGCAGTCGGGACAGGGATGGATTAGCCAAAAACATTCAGTACTTC. This codes for CASSRDRDGLAKNIQYF.

The chain recombines TRBV2 with TRBJ2-7; the D call may be TRBD1 or TRBD2 (5 bases each). Germline V gene data show CDR1 as SNHLY and CDR2 as FYNNEI. V dropped 4 bases and J dropped 2 bases, with 18 bases sitting between them. The CDR3 covers 16 residues. Here the CDR3 DNA reads TGTGCCAGCAGTGGGTGGGCTGGGACCCGTCCCTACGAGCAGTACTTC. Amino acid sequence: CASSGWAGTRPYEQYF.

As regards this clonotype: At one boundary the junction diverges from the germline segment, which might be a read error. The gene calls are TRBV20-1 and TRBJ2-5; TRBD2 agrees at 7 bases. The CDR3 length is 17 residues. Germline CDR1 is DFQATT and CDR2 is SNEGSKA (reference sequence). CDR3 in DNA: TGCTGTGCTCTCCAGACATCAGCGGGATCTTCACGGGAGACCCAGTACTTC. This sequence encodes CCALQTSAGSSRETQYF.

V usage is TRBV11-3 and J usage is TRBJ2-2, with unresolved D. The CDR3 runs to 12 residues. CDR1 SGHNT and CDR2 YENEEA come from the germline V gene. Trimming pared 3 bases from V and 7 bases from J, leaving 6 bases between. This chain's CDR3 is CASSLNFGELFF. The CDR3 DNA reads as TGTGCCAGCAGCTTGAACTTCGGGGAGCTGTTTTTT.

This clonotype was picked up a small number of times. This sequence may be a read error, since a much larger clone differs from it by one base. The chain links TRBV7-9 to TRBJ2-2; unclear D gene. CDR1 and CDR2 (germline): SEHNR, FQNEAQ (reference sequence). This CDR3 region has 13 residues. CDR3 DNA: TGTTCCAGCAGCCAGATCAGCCTCGGGGAGCTGTTTTTT. Its translation is CSSSQISLGELFF.

CDR3 coding DNA: TGCGCCAGCAGCCCCGGGCCCCGTGGGGAGCTGTTTTTT. This codes for CASSPGPRGELFF. This chain links TRBV5-1 with TRBJ2-2; no definite D call. Trimming removed 4 bases at V and 8 bases at J, with 12 bases between. Germline lookup yields CDR1 SGHRS and CDR2 YFSETQ. This CDR3 region has 13 residues.

This clonotype was seen many times. V gene TRBV20-1 combines with J gene TRBJ1-1; 7 bases line up with TRBD1. V lost 1 base and J lost 0; bases outside the gene matches: 8. The germline V gene has CDR1 DFQATT and CDR2 SNEGSKA (reference sequence). The CDR3 is 16 amino acids. CDR3 sequence: CSARGPDRNMNTEAFF. In nucleotides, the CDR3 is TGCAGTGCTAGAGGTCCGGACAGGAACATGAACACTGAAGCTTTCTTT.

This clonotype has a count of ten or more. The chain has TRBV12-3 or TRBV12-4 and TRBJ2-5; a weak D match, TRBD2 (6 bases). V was cut by 3 bases and J by 1 base, with 18 bases left in between. CDR3 length equals 17 residues. CDR3 region: CASSFIYPAGIQETQYF. Written as DNA, the CDR3 is TGTGCCAGCAGTTTTATATATCCGGCGGGGATCCAAGAGACCCAGTACTTC.

This clonotype was counted at least ten times. V is TRBV7-3 and J is TRBJ2-2; TRBD2 matches at 10 bases. The germline V gene encodes CDR1 SGHTA and CDR2 FQGTGA. V gave up 10 bases and J gave up 1 base; unmatched junction bases: 3. This CDR3 spans 14 amino acids. The CDR3 region has the DNA TGTGCCACACGACTAGCGGGGAACACCGGGGAGCTGTTTTTT. Its translation is CATRLAGNTGELFF.

This clonotype was detected many times. The chain links TRBV12-3 or TRBV12-4 to TRBJ1-1; D ambiguous. The CDR3 covers 16 residues. V dropped 2 bases and J dropped 0 bases, with 13 bases sitting between them. The CDR3 sequence is CASSLSDTALNTEAFF. The CDR3 region has the DNA TGTGCCAGCAGTTTATCCGACACAGCCCTGAACACTGAAGCTTTCTTT.

There are a few counts of this clonotype. The chain carries TRBV5-1 and TRBJ2-1; TRBD2 aligns across 8 bases. The CDR3 length is 18 residues. Germline CDR1 and CDR2: SGHRS and YFSETQ. With V trimmed by 4 bases and J by 7 bases, 19 bases remained unmatched. CDR3 region: CASSQPVSSAGGKNEQFF. In nucleotides, the CDR3 is TGCGCCAGCAGCCAACCGGTGTCTAGTGCGGGGGGAAAGAATGAGCAGTTCTTC.

This clonotype has just a few counts. The chain employs TRBV12-3 or TRBV12-4 and TRBJ2-7; D not certain. The CDR3 spans 13 residues. The germline V and J ends were trimmed by 6 bases and 2 bases, with 11 bases remaining between them. The CDR3 region has the DNA TGTGCCAGCAGCCAAGCTCCCACCTACGAGCAGTACTTC. It encodes CASSQAPTYEQYF.

V usage is TRBV5-1 and J usage is TRBJ2-7; 10 bases are a match to TRBD1. In germline, CDR1 is SGHRS, CDR2 YFSETQ. The CDR3 covers 16 residues. The V segment lost 4 bases and the J segment 0 bases; nucleotides outside the gene matches: 7. CDR3 region: CASSPRQGASSYEQYF. The CDR3, as DNA: TGCGCCAGCAGCCCCCGACAGGGGGCCAGCTCCTACGAGCAGTACTTC.